This T cell receptor (beta chain) came from a study of blood T cell repertoires in COVID-19. Study context: T cells, B-cell-depleted T cells, or PBMCs provided the cDNA or gDNA that served as material.

Looked up from germline, CDR1 is MDHEN and CDR2 is SYDVKM. This CDR3 has 16 amino acids. V lost 5 bases and J 0 bases, leaving 14 bases between the germline ends. Original processing notes: Reference gene primer amplification gave estimated nucleated cell counts. Clones were sequenced by immunoSEQ multiplex PCR, and TCRdb holds only the in-frame ones, with some missing. The D gene and trimming were derived from the DNA, and the V and J assignments and clone size from that table. The profile shows about 170,000 clones, 88% of them singletons. This clone was seen only once. The receptor was isolated from a man over 45 who had recovered from COVID-19. The V gene is TRBV28, the J gene TRBJ1-3; D possibly corresponds to TRBD1 (5 bases). The specimen sequenced was peripheral blood. This CDR3 is CASSRRQSGSGNTIYF. CDR3 coding DNA: TGTGCCAGCAGTCGAAGACAGTCTGGCTCTGGAAACACCATATATTTT.